The 28 T cell receptor beta chains in this list originate from one sample, sequenced in a study of shared clonotypes between healthy human individuals. Profiling relied on immunoSEQ multiplex PCR, and the TCRdb table lists in-frame clones only, not all of them. The data hold roughly 490,000 clones, with roughly 78% observed a single time. Sequenced sample: PBMCs. The receptors were gathered from a woman aged 40 to 49 in good health. Some clones in this sample may be carry-over from other donors' samples.

V is TRBV6-5 and J is TRBJ2-5; 7 nucleotides match TRBD1. Germline lookup yields CDR1 MNHEY and CDR2 SVGAGI. The CDR3 loop spans 14 amino acids. V was clipped by 4 bases and J by 4 bases; unmatched bases: 6. CDR3: CASSSSGTVETQYF. The CDR3 DNA reads TGTGCCAGCAGTTCCTCCGGGACAGTAGAGACCCAGTACTTC.

This clone was counted between two and nine times. The rearrangement uses TRBV4-1 and TRBJ2-1, with TRBD2 matching over 10 bases. V dropped 2 bases and J dropped 6; count of bases not matched to a gene: 10. The CDR3 runs to 17 residues. The germline V gene encodes CDR1 MGHRA and CDR2 YSYEKL. In DNA form, the CDR3 reads TGCGCCAGCAGCCAATCCCTCCTAGCGGGAGTCGTCAATGAGCAGTTCTTC. Translated: CASSQSLLAGVVNEQFF.

The chain recombines TRBV28 with TRBJ1-3, with D unclear. V lost 5 bases and J lost 0, with 8 bases in between. CDR3 length equals 14 residues. From germline, CDR1 is MDHEN and CDR2 SYDVKM. The CDR3 bases are TGTGCCAGCAGTACACATCTCTCTGGAAACACCATATATTTT. Protein product: CASSTHLSGNTIYF.

This clone was recorded once. CDR3 residues: CASSYGPHTGELFF. CDR3 in DNA: TGTGCCAGCAGTTACGGGCCTCACACCGGGGAGCTGTTTTTT. The chain has TRBV6-5 and TRBJ2-2; D is unresolved. Germline assignment: CDR1 MNHEY and CDR2 SVGAGI. The V and J ends lost 2 bases and 3 bases respectively, with 7 bases between them. CDR3 size: 14 residues.

Remarks on this clone: This specimen includes other DNA sequences encoding the same CDR3. The chain has TRBV7-2 and TRBJ2-7; D is perhaps TRBD1 (5 bases). V was trimmed by 2 bases and J by 4 bases, leaving 6 bases between them. There are 12 residues in the CDR3. Germline V gene lookup returns CDR1 SGHTA and CDR2 FQGNSA. CDR3 sequence: CASSLQGYEQYF. Here the CDR3 DNA reads TGTGCCAGCAGCTTACAGGGTTACGAGCAGTACTTC.

This clone was detected only once. This chain uses TRBV9 with TRBJ1-1; 7 bases line up with TRBD1. Germline values: CDR1 SGDLS, CDR2 YYNGEE. This CDR3 has 14 residues. V dropped 3 bases and J dropped 6; count of bases not matched to a gene: 8. The CDR3 DNA reads as TGTGCCAGCAGCGCTTGGGACAGTCTTTCTGAAGCTTTCTTT. Protein: CASSAWDSLSEAFF.

The rearrangement uses TRBV7-9 and TRBJ2-1, with unresolved D. V gave up 2 bases and J gave up 2 bases, with 19 bases separating them. CDR1 is SEHNR and CDR2 is FQNEAQ in the germline V gene (reference sequence). This CDR3 contains 18 residues. Written as DNA, the CDR3 is TGTGCCAGCAGCTTACGATCAAGGTCTGGGCGCGCCTACAATGAGCAGTTCTTC. It is translated as CASSLRSRSGRAYNEQFF.

Worth noting for this clone: Other DNA variants within this sample encode the same CDR3. The rearrangement links TRBV30 to TRBJ1-1, with D unresolved. This CDR3 has 14 residues. Germline CDR1 reads GTSNPN; CDR2 reads SVGIG (reference sequence). V lost 5 bases and J lost 0, with 13 bases in between. The CDR3 here is CAWSVSDLNTEAFF. CDR3 nucleotides: TGTGCCTGGTCCGTGTCGGATTTGAACACTGAAGCTTTCTTT.

This clone has a count of ten or more. Different DNA sequences within this sample yield the same CDR3. The genes are TRBV2 and TRBJ1-5, with D possibly TRBD1 on 5 matching bases. V lost 5 bases and J 4 bases, leaving 15 bases between the germline ends. Germline CDR1 and CDR2: SNHLY and FYNNEI. The CDR3 runs to 15 residues. The DNA for the CDR3 is TGTGCCAGCAGTCCACTCGGGGCCAGGAATCAGCCCCAGCATTTT. It specifies CASSPLGARNQPQHF.

The gene calls are TRBV11-2 and TRBJ2-7; 8 bases are a match to TRBD2. The CDR3 runs 15 residues. CDR1 is SGHAT and CDR2 is FQNNGV in the germline V gene. V lost 5 bases and J lost 5; bases outside the gene matches: 11. In DNA, the CDR3 is TGTGCCAGCAGCCACGGACTCGGACTAGCCGACGAGCAGTACTTC. This gives the protein CASSHGLGLADEQYF.

Comment on this clone: Other DNA sequences within the sample encode an identical CDR3. The J gene is TRBJ1-2, the V gene TRBV29-1; 10 bases match TRBD1. V gave up 6 bases and J gave up 1 base; unmatched junction bases: 2. The germline CDR1 and CDR2 sequences are SQVTM and ANQGSEA. The CDR3 is 13 amino acids. CDR3 sequence: CSVGTGDNYGYTF. CDR3 nucleotide sequence: TGCAGCGTGGGGACAGGGGATAACTATGGCTACACCTTC.

V is TRBV7-2 and J is TRBJ2-7, with 10 bases aligning to TRBD2. This CDR3 has 15 residues. CDR1 is SGHTA, CDR2 FQGNSA, per germline. With 2 bases clipped from V and 4 bases from J, the junction kept 5 bases outside the gene matches. CDR3 region: CASSLYLAGAYEQYF. The CDR3 nucleotides are TGTGCCAGCAGCTTATACCTAGCGGGAGCATACGAGCAGTACTTC.

V gene TRBV2 combines with J gene TRBJ2-1, with 8 nucleotides matching TRBD1. CDR3 length equals 15 residues. The J segment lost 1 base and the V segment lost 5 bases, leaving 4 bases of the junction unmatched. The V gene's germline CDR1 is SNHLY and CDR2 FYNNEI. The CDR3 DNA reads TGTGCCAGCAGTCGCGGGACAGGTTCCTACAATGAGCAGTTCTTC. Amino acid sequence: CASSRGTGSYNEQFF.

V usage is TRBV9 and J usage is TRBJ2-1, with 7 bases identical to TRBD2. This CDR3 has 15 residues. Germline V gives CDR1 SGDLS, CDR2 YYNGEE. Germline trimming cut 3 bases from V and 3 bases from J; bases unmatched to any gene: 6. In DNA form, the CDR3 reads TGTGCCAGCAGCGCGACCCGGACTAGCTACAATGAGCAGTTCTTC. The encoded protein is CASSATRTSYNEQFF.

The chain carries TRBV29-1 and TRBJ2-7; a weak D match, TRBD2 (7 bases). Trimming took off 2 bases at V and 3 bases at J, with 14 bases between the two ends. The CDR3 spans 14 residues. Germline V CDR1 and CDR2: SQVTM, ANQGSEA. The CDR3 spells CSVEFGGRNYEQYF. For the CDR3, the DNA is TGCAGCGTTGAATTCGGGGGGCGCAACTACGAGCAGTACTTC.

The rearrangement links TRBV27 to TRBJ2-7, with 8 bases aligning to TRBD2. Trimming removed 5 bases from V and 3 bases from J; junction bases left unmatched: 6. Germline CDR1 MNHEY, CDR2 SMNVEV (reference sequence). The CDR3 is 14 amino acids. This CDR3 is CASSGRGAGYEQYF. CDR3 coding DNA: TGTGCCAGCAGTGGGCGGGGGGCAGGCTACGAGCAGTACTTC.

This clone has only one observation. The chain recombines TRBV10-2 with TRBJ1-5; D not resolved. Between the trimmed V and J ends, which lost 6 bases and 0 bases, there was a span of 12 bases. The length of the CDR3 is 15 residues. Germline V CDR1 and CDR2: WSHSY, SAAADI. The CDR3 here is CASSPGRYSNQPQHF. CDR3 nucleotide sequence: TGCGCCAGCAGCCCCGGACGGTATAGCAATCAGCCCCAGCATTTT.

The chain recombines TRBV7-2 with TRBJ2-5; 11 nucleotides agree with TRBD1. The CDR3 covers 17 residues. From germline, CDR1 is SGHTA and CDR2 FQGNSA. V lost 5 bases and J lost 4; bases outside the gene matches: 12. CDR3 in amino acids: CASSLNSGTGGRETQYF. CDR3 bases: TGTGCCAGCAGCCTTAATTCAGGGACAGGGGGAAGAGAGACCCAGTACTTC.

This clone is a singleton in its sample. The rearrangement links TRBV10-3 to TRBJ1-2; TRBD1 might be the D (5 bases). V lost 4 bases and J lost 8, with 17 bases in between. The CDR3 has 14 residues. CDR1 and CDR2 from the germline V gene are ENHRY and SYGVKD. CDR3 sequence reads: CAISVDSDSGGYTF. CDR3 in DNA: TGTGCCATCAGTGTAGACAGTGACTCTGGAGGCTACACCTTC.

This clone was observed a single time. This chain links TRBV6-1 with TRBJ2-2; TRBD1 aligns across 8 bases. Trimming removed 3 bases from V and 5 bases from J; junction bases left unmatched: 8. This CDR3 is 16 amino acids long. Germline CDR1 and CDR2: MNHNS and SASEGT. The CDR3: CASSDGQGRKTGELFF. In DNA, the CDR3 is TGTGCCAGCAGTGATGGACAGGGACGAAAGACCGGGGAGCTGTTTTTT.

The chain joins TRBV11-1 to TRBJ2-3; D unclear. V shed 2 bases and J shed 4 bases, with 10 bases lying between them. This CDR3 has 14 residues. Per germline, CDR1 SGHAT and CDR2 FQDESV (reference sequence). CDR3 sequence: CASSLPPNADTQYF. The DNA for the CDR3 is TGTGCCAGCAGCTTACCCCCCAACGCAGATACGCAGTATTTT.

This clone showed up just a few times. The chain carries TRBV11-1 and TRBJ2-3; 8 positions agree with TRBD2. Germline CDR1 reads SGHAT; CDR2 reads FQDESV (reference sequence). V shed 4 bases, J shed 2 bases, and the junction held 8 bases outside the gene matches. This CDR3 spans 16 amino acids. The CDR3 sequence: CASSSWREEDTDTQYF. Written as DNA, the CDR3 is TGTGCCAGCAGCTCATGGCGGGAGGAGGACACAGATACGCAGTATTTT.

V and J are TRBV10-3 and TRBJ2-1; D is tentatively TRBD1 or TRBD2 (5 bases each). CDR3 length: 14 residues. Germline assignment: CDR1 ENHRY and CDR2 SYGVKD. The V and J ends lost 1 base and 6 bases respectively, with 10 bases between them. CDR3 nucleotide sequence: TGTGCCATCAGTGAGTTGGGACCCGGCAATGAGCAGTTCTTC. Encoded protein: CAISELGPGNEQFF.

This clone was recorded many times. The chain has TRBV9 and TRBJ2-1; D call uncertain. Deletions cut 2 bases from V and 5 bases from J, with 14 bases between. Germline V lookup: CDR1 SGDLS, CDR2 YYNGEE. This CDR3 region has 15 residues. The CDR3: CASSVSGWIDNEQFF. As DNA, the CDR3 is TGTGCCAGCAGCGTGAGTGGGTGGATTGACAATGAGCAGTTCTTC.

The V call is TRBV15, the J call TRBJ1-4; unclear D gene. Germline lookup yields CDR1 LNHNV and CDR2 YYDKDF (reference sequence). CDR3 length equals 12 residues. Trimming cost V 10 bases and J 6 bases, with 12 bases left between them. This CDR3 reads CAIGPRDEKLFF. For the CDR3, the DNA is TGTGCCATTGGCCCACGGGATGAAAAACTGTTTTTT.

The rearrangement links TRBV28 to TRBJ2-7; 9 nucleotides agree with TRBD1. The CDR3 length is 12 residues. Germline V gives CDR1 MDHEN, CDR2 SYDVKM. Trimming cost V 11 bases and J 1 base; bases outside gene matches: 3. CDR3 in amino acids: CAVGQGSYEQYF. The CDR3 nucleotides read TGTGCCGTAGGACAGGGGTCCTACGAGCAGTACTTC. The whole variable domain, remainder taken from reference TRBV28 and TRBJ2-7, is DVKVTQSSRYLVKRTGEKVFLECVQDMDHENMFWYRQDPGLGLRLIYFSYDVKMKEKGDIPEGYSVSREKKERFSLILESASTNQTSMYLCAVGQGSYEQYFGPGTRLTVT.

This clone was seen a few times. This sequence joins TRBV23-1 and TRBJ2-4; weak D call: TRBD2 (6 bases). TRBV23-1 is an ORF; its function is uncertain. Trimming pared 0 bases from V and 3 bases from J, leaving 12 bases between. The CDR3 has 16 amino acids. Here the CDR3 reads CASSQSAWEVKNIQYF. CDR3 coding DNA: TGCGCCAGCAGTCAATCTGCTTGGGAGGTCAAAAACATTCAGTACTTC.

This clone appeared once. The chain combines TRBV15 with TRBJ2-4; tentative D call: TRBD1 (5 bases). Germline lookup yields CDR1 LNHNV and CDR2 YYDKDF (reference sequence). The V end lost 1 base, the J end lost 0 bases, and 13 bases lay between the germline ends. This CDR3 region has 17 residues. CDR3 DNA: TGTGCCACCAGCAGAGGAAGGGGCAATCTAGCCAAAAACATTCAGTACTTC. Protein product: CATSRGRGNLAKNIQYF.